This T cell receptor beta chain was recovered during a study of T cells in Graves' hyperthyroidism and ophthalmopathy. RNA transcripts yielded amplified TCR beta CDR3 regions. A first-round RT-PCR of the TCR CDR3 used the HTBI primer set. One entry per CDR3 protein results from TCRdb running MiXCR on the multiplex PCR reads. The sample consists of under 450,000 distinct CDR3 sequences, 15% to 17% of them appearing once. Per germline, CDR1 MDHEN and CDR2 SYDVKM. V shed 5 bases and J 7 bases; nucleotides not matched to a gene: 3. This CDR3 has 14 residues. The TCR sequence derives from a woman between 18 and 29 years old with Graves' hyperthyroidism. The sequenced sample consisted of blood. The rearrangement uses TRBV28 and TRBJ1-6; TRBD1 matches at 9 bases. CDR3 protein: CASSGDRVNSPLHF. CDR3 in DNA: TGTGCCAGCAGTGGGGACAGGGTCAATTCACCCCTCCACTTT. Combining the CDR3 with reference TRBV28 and TRBJ1-6 gives the whole variable domain DVKVTQSSRYLVKRTGEKVFLECVQDMDHENMFWYRQDPGLGLRLIYFSYDVKMKEKGDIPEGYSVSREKKERFSLILESASTNQTSMYLCASSGDRVNSPLHFGNGTRLTVT.